This paragraph reports one TCR beta chain. Antigen unknown. The sample comes from a study of PD-1 blockade in classical Hodgkin lymphoma. Study information: Patients were administered nivolumab (3 mg/kg intravenously) every 2 weeks. Study-wide results and caveats: Newly diagnosed patients reportedly trailed healthy donors in baseline TCR diversity.

Assay used: immunoSEQ multiplex PCR; TCRdb lists only in-frame clones, some missing. In the table there are tens of thousands of clones, over 75% of which are singletons. Each patient experienced a relapse that followed autologous stem cell transplantation, and brentuximab vedotin exposure varied. The source of this sequence is a human donor with classical Hodgkin lymphoma. The material was peripheral blood mononuclear cells (PBMCs), obtained at baseline.

The CDR3 protein is CASSFQYAAEQFF. CDR3 bases: TGTGCCAGCAGCTTTCAATACGCAGCGGAGCAGTTCTTC. This chain connects TRBV11-3 to TRBJ2-1; D remains ambiguous. V lost 3 bases and J 10 bases, leaving 13 bases between the germline ends. Germline V gene lookup returns CDR1 SGHNT and CDR2 YENEEA. The CDR3 has 13 amino acids. The variable domain in full, with the rest retrieved from reference TRBV11-3 and TRBJ2-1, is EAGVVQSPRYKIIEKKQPVAFWCNPISGHNTLYWYLQNLGQGPELLIRYENEEAVDDSQLPKDRFSAERLKGVDSTLKIQPAELGDSAVYLCASSFQYAAEQFFGPGTRLTVL.